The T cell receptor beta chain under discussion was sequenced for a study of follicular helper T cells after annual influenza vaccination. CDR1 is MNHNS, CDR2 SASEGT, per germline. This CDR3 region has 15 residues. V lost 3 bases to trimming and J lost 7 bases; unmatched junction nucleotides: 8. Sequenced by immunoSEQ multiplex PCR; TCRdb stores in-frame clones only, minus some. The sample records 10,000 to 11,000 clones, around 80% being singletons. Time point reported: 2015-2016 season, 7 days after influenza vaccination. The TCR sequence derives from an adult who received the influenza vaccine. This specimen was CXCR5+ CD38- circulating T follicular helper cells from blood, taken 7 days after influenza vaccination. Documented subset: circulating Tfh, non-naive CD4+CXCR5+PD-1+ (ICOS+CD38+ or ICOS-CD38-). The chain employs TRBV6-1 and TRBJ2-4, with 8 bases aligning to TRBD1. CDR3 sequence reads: CASSELQGDGNIQYF. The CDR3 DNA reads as TGTGCCAGCAGTGAGCTACAGGGGGATGGGAACATTCAGTACTTC.